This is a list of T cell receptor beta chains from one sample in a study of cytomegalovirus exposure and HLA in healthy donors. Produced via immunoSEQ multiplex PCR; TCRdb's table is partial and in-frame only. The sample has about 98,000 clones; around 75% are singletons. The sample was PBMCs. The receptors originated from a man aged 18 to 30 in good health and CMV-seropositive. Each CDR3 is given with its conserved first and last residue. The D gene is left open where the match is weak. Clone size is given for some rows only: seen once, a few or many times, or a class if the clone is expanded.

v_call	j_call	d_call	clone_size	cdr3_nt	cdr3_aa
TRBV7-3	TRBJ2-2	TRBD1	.	TGTGCCAGCAGCTCGACAGGGGGCAGGACCGGGGAGCTGTTTTTT	CASSSTGGRTGELFF
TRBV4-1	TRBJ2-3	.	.	TGCGCCAGCAGCCCTATGGGCAGCACAGATACGCAGTATTTT	CASSPMGSTDTQYF
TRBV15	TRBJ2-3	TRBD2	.	TGTGCCACCAGCAGAGACCCCACTAGCGTCGATACGCAGTATTTT	CATSRDPTSVDTQYF
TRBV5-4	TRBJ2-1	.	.	TGTGCCAGCAGCGGAATACAGGGTTCCTACAATGAGCAGTTCTTC	CASSGIQGSYNEQFF
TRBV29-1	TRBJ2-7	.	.	TGCAGCGTTGATGCGGCACAGGGTGTCTACGAGCAGTACTTC	CSVDAAQGVYEQYF
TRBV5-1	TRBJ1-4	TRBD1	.	TGCGCCAGCAGCACCGGGACAGAGGATTTAAAATTT	CASSTGTEDLKF
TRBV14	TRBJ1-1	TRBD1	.	TGTGCCAGCAAGACGACAGGGGGAACTGAAGCTTTCTTT	CASKTTGGTEAFF
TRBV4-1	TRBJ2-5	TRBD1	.	TGCGCCAGCAGCTCCGGGACAGGGAGGCAAGAGACCCAGTACTTC	CASSSGTGRQETQYF
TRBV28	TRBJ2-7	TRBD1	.	TGTGCCAGCAGTATTTCTGGACAGGCAATCTACGAGCAGTACTTC	CASSISGQAIYEQYF
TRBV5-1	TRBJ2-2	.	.	TGCGCCAGCAGCTCCAGGGTAGACGGGGAGCTGTTTTTT	CASSSRVDGELFF
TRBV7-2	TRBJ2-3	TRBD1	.	TGTGCCAGCAGCTCTATGGACAGGGATACAGATACGCAGTATTTT	CASSSMDRDTDTQYF
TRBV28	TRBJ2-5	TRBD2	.	TGTGCCAGCAGTCAGGGACTAGCGGGGGTTGAGACCCAGTACTTC	CASSQGLAGVETQYF
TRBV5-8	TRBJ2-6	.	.	TGTGCCAGCAGCCTGGTAGAGGCATATGGGGCCAACGTCCTGACTTTC	CASSLVEAYGANVLTF
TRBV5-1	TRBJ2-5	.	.	TGCGCCAGCAGCTTGGATACTAGCAGTCAGACCCAGTACTTC	CASSLDTSSQTQYF
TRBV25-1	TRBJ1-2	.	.	TGTGCCAGCGGTACAAGCTATGGCTACACCTTC	CASGTSYGYTF
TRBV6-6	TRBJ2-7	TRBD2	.	TGTGCCAGCACCACGACTAGCGGGGGGTCTCCCTACGAGCAGTACTTC	CASTTTSGGSPYEQYF
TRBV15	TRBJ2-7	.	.	TGTGCCACCAGCAGAGTGAGGGAGGAGCAGTACTTC	CATSRVREEQYF
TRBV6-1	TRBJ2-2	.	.	TGTGCCAGCCGGACACCTGGGAACACCGGGGAGCTGTTTTTT	CASRTPGNTGELFF
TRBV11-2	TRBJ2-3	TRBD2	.	TGTGCCAGCAGCTCCGGGACTAGCGGGACAGATACGCAGTATTTT	CASSSGTSGTDTQYF
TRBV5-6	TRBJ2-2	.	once	TGTGCCAGCAGCTTGGCTTTGAGGAAGACGAACACCGGGGAGCTGTTTTTT	CASSLALRKTNTGELFF
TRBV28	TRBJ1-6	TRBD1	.	TGTGCCAGCAGTTTATTGCGAGGGGGCCGATCACCCCTCCACTTT	CASSLLRGGRSPLHF
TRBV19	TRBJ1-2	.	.	TGTGCCAGTAGTAGAAACAGGGTGAATGGCTACACCTTC	CASSRNRVNGYTF
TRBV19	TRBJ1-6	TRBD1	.	TGTGCCAGTAGGATAGGACAGGGGGTAAATTCACCCCTCCACTTT	CASRIGQGVNSPLHF
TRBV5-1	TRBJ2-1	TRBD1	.	TGCGCCAGCAGCTTCGGGTCAGGGGGCTACAGCAATGAGCAGTTCTTC	CASSFGSGGYSNEQFF
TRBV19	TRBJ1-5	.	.	TGTGCCAGTACAGGGTTTAAGAGCAATCAGCCCCAGCATTTT	CASTGFKSNQPQHF
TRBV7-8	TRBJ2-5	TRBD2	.	TGTGCCAGCACCTCCCGTAGCTTAGCGGGGGTCTGGTCGGAGACCCAGTACTTC	CASTSRSLAGVWSETQYF
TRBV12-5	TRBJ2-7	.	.	TGTGCTAGTGGTCCCGACTCAGGGTACGAGCAGTACTTC	CASGPDSGYEQYF
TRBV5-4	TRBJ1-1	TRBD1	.	TGTGCCAGCAGCCCGGGACAGCTCACTGAAGCCTTCTTT	CASSPGQLTEAFF
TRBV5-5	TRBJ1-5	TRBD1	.	TGTGCCAGCAGCTATACAGGGGTTCAGCCCCAGCATTTT	CASSYTGVQPQHF
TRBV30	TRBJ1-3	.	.	TGTTCCTGGAGGAAATCGGGAGGAAACACCATATATTTT	CSWRKSGGNTIYF
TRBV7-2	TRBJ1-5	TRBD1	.	TGTGCCAGCAGCTTAGAGTGGGCCAGGGGGCTTGGGCTTAATCAGCCCCAGCATTTT	CASSLEWARGLGLNQPQHF
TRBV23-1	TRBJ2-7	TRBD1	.	TGCGCCAGCAGTCAACCCCATTGGACAGGGGGTGTCGAGCAGTACTTC	CASSQPHWTGGVEQYF
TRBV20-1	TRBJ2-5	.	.	TGCAGTCCTGCCGAGCGGGAGACCCAGTACTTC	CSPAERETQYF
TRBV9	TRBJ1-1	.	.	TGTGCCAGCAGCGTAGCCCCAGGGCGGGAGGAAACTGAAGCTTTCTTT	CASSVAPGREETEAFF
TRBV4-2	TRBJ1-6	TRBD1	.	TGTGCCAGCAGCCAACGTCAAGGGACAGATCTCAATTTACCCCTCCACTTT	CASSQRQGTDLNLPLHF
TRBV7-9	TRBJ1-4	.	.	TGTGCCAGCAGCCCCAGGCTTGGGACTAATGAAAAACTGTTTTTT	CASSPRLGTNEKLFF
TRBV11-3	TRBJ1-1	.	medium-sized	TGTGCCAGCAGCTTAGGACAGCCGGGCACTGAAGCTTTCTTT	CASSLGQPGTEAFF
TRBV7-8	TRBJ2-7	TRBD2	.	TGTGCCAGCAGCTTATCCCTAGCGGGGGACTCCTACGAGCAGTACTTC	CASSLSLAGDSYEQYF
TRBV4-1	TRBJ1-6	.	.	TGCGCCAGCAGCCAAGATCCGCCGACAGGAACAAATTCACCCCTCCACTTT	CASSQDPPTGTNSPLHF
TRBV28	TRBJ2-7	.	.	TGTGCCAGCAGTTGGGGGCCCGGAGAGCAGTACTTC	CASSWGPGEQYF
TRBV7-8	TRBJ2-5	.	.	TGTGCCAGCAGCTTATCCGGGGTTGTAGAGACCCAGTACTTC	CASSLSGVVETQYF
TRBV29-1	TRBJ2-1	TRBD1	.	TGCAGCGTTGTAGGGACAGGGACCTACAATGAGCAGTTCTTC	CSVVGTGTYNEQFF
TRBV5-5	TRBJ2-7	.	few	TGTGCCAGCAGCCCCACCAGAGGTTTTTACGAGCAGTACTTC	CASSPTRGFYEQYF
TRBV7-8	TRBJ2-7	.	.	TGTGCCAGCAGCTTAGCGGGACTTTGGCAGACCTACGAGCAGTACTTC	CASSLAGLWQTYEQYF
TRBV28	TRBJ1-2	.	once	TGTGCCAGCAGTTCAGGGGTAGGCTATGGCTACACCTTC	CASSSGVGYGYTF
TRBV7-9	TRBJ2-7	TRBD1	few	TGTGCCAGCAGCTCACAGGGGGGCTCATACGAGCAGTACTTC	CASSSQGGSYEQYF
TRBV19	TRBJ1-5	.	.	TGTGCCAGTAGTATGGAAGGGCGGGGGGATCAGCCCCAGCATTTT	CASSMEGRGDQPQHF